This paragraph reports one T cell receptor (beta chain). The table came from immunoSEQ multiplex PCR; TCRdb's copy has only in-frame clones and leaves some out. The table includes 2 million to 2.5 million clones, 80% to 95% detected once. These data originate in a study of shared clonotypes between healthy human individuals. Among the donors, all were Caucasian adults who lived in Nashville, Tennessee. Material for sequencing was naive CD4+ T cells from PBMCs. Subset defined: CD45RA+ positively selected. The origin of this receptor is a man in his late teens or twenties in good health. Some clones in this sample may be carry-over from other donors' samples.

The CDR3 is CASSGHENTEAFF. In DNA, the CDR3 is TGTGCCAGCAGCGGACACGAAAACACTGAAGCTTTCTTT. The chain joins TRBV9 to TRBJ1-1; D is unresolved. Germline V lookup: CDR1 SGDLS, CDR2 YYNGEE. The length of the CDR3 is 13 residues. Trimming stripped 3 bases from V and 2 bases from J, with 8 bases between.